The entry that follows covers one TCR beta chain sequence. In the original workflow: By means of reference gene primer amplification, nucleated cell counts were estimated. Some clones are missing from TCRdb's copy, which holds only in-frame ones; the method was immunoSEQ multiplex PCR. The D gene and trimming were derived from the DNA, and the V and J assignments and clone size from that table. The table records around 83,000 clones, around 86% of them present only once. The sample originates from a study of blood T cell repertoires in COVID-19. V was trimmed by 0 bases and J by 4 bases, leaving 5 bases between them. Looked up from germline, CDR1 is SGHDT and CDR2 is YYEEEE. The CDR3 is made up of 13 amino acids.

The chain employs TRBV5-6 and TRBJ1-5, with D maybe TRBD1 (5 bases). The clonotype originates from a man in his fifties or sixties with active or convalescent COVID-19. The source material was peripheral blood. The chain's CDR3 is CASSLGTNQPQHF. The CDR3 DNA sequence: TGTGCCAGCAGCTTGGGGACAAATCAGCCCCAGCATTTT.